The clone carrying this T cell receptor (beta chain) has a count of ten or more. Its target is unknown. Indicated time point: persistent/refractory GD, antithyroid drugs over 5 years with positive TRAb. RNA from PBMCs was the source of the TCR library. This sample was included in a study of regulatory T cells in long-lasting Graves disease. Study-wide points: There were preferences for TRBV28, TRBJ1-2 and TRBJ2-5 in persistent disease. Only a small sample size was used, which may have cut accuracy.

Construction of the TCR beta libraries employed iRepertoire HTBI primers in conjunction with Arm-PCR of CDR3 regions. TCRdb recomputed calls from the multiplex PCR reads with MiXCR, one row per CDR3 protein. Of about 470,000 distinct CDR3 sequences in the sample, about 20% were seen once. CDR1 MNHEY and CDR2 SVGAGI come from the germline V gene. Trimming pared 0 bases from V and 1 base from J, leaving 12 bases between. CDR3 size: 17 residues. The sequencing here drew on peripheral blood mononuclear cells (PBMCs), taken when the disease was refractory, from a patient treated with antithyroid drugs. V and J are TRBV6-5 and TRBJ2-2, with D possibly being TRBD2 (5 bases). The TCR comes from a female donor with Graves disease. The CDR3 sequence: CASSYSRVALNTGELFF. The CDR3 DNA reads TGTGCCAGCAGTTACTCCCGAGTAGCGCTGAACACCGGGGAGCTGTTTTTT.